The T cell receptor beta chain under discussion was sequenced for a study of blood T cell repertoires in COVID-19. Study in general: Both acute and convalescent COVID-19 samples were obtained from the United States, Italy and Spain. From T cells, B-cell-depleted T cells, or PBMCs came the material, which was cDNA or gDNA.

The CDR3 loop spans 15 amino acids. Germline V gene data show CDR1 as SGHRS and CDR2 as YFSETQ. V lost 0 bases to trimming and J lost 4 bases; unmatched junction nucleotides: 5. The authors' processing: By means of reference gene primer amplification, nucleated cell counts were estimated. Some clones are missing from TCRdb's copy, which holds only in-frame ones; the method was immunoSEQ multiplex PCR. D and trimming come from the DNA, and the V and J calls and clone size come from that table. The table lists more than 250,000 clones, more than 70% of them singletons. Patients in Seattle were enrolled during active infection, then followed longitudinally.

J is TRBJ1-1 and V is TRBV5-1; the match to TRBD1 covers 8 bases. The clonotype originates from a woman aged 30 to 39 with COVID-19, enrolled during active disease. Material for sequencing was peripheral blood. The CDR3 loop is CASSLAGGALTEAFF. In DNA, the CDR3 is TGCGCCAGCAGCTTGGCAGGGGGCGCCCTCACTGAAGCTTTCTTT.